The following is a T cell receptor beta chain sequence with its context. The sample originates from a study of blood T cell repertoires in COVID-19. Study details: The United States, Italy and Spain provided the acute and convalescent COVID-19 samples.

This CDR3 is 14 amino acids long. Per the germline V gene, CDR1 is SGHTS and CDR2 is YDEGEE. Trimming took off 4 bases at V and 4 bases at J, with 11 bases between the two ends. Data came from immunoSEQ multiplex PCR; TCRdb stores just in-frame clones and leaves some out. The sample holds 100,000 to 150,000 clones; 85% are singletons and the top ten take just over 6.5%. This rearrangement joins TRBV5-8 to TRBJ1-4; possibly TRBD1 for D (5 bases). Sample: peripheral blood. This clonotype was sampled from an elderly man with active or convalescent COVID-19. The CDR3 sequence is CASSRTGLNEKLFF. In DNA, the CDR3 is TGTGCCAGCAGCCGGACGGGACTTAATGAAAAACTGTTTTTT.